Each of the 30 T cell receptor beta chains below was sequenced from the same sample in a study of blood T cell repertoires in COVID-19. The protocol was immunoSEQ multiplex PCR, while the TCRdb copy is restricted to in-frame clones and leaves out a portion. The table records around 230,000 clones, 65% to 85% of them present only once. Sequencing input: peripheral blood. The receptor set was obtained from a woman aged 45 to 65 with acute or convalescent COVID-19.

This clone was recorded a few times. The V call is TRBV19, the J call TRBJ2-7; 9 nucleotides line up with TRBD2. The CDR3 covers 16 residues. Germline trimming cut 5 bases from V and 0 bases from J; bases unmatched to any gene: 8. CDR1 and CDR2 (germline): LNHDA, SQIVND (reference sequence). For the CDR3, the DNA is TGTGCCAGTAGTTCGACTAGCGGAAGGAGCTCCTACGAGCAGTACTTC. This gives the protein CASSSTSGRSSYEQYF.

This clone qualifies as medium-sized (0.01 to 0.1%). The rearrangement uses TRBV19 and TRBJ1-4, with D possibly being TRBD1 (5 bases). Trimming removed 8 bases at V and 10 bases at J, with 20 bases between. The germline gives CDR1 LNHDA, CDR2 SQIVND (reference sequence). The CDR3 runs 14 residues. The CDR3 DNA reads as TGTGCCAGTCAGGCTGGGCAGGGAAAGAGAAAACTGTTTTTT. It translates to CASQAGQGKRKLFF.

The chain couples TRBV2 to TRBJ2-1; TRBD2 agrees at 7 bases. The CDR3 contains 16 residues. V trimming: 7 bases; J trimming: 5 bases; junction bases outside the gene matches: 14. From germline, CDR1 is SNHLY and CDR2 FYNNEI. The CDR3 is CASIRAGTKTNNEQFF. The CDR3 DNA is TGTGCCAGCATCCGCGCCGGGACTAAAACCAACAATGAGCAGTTCTTC. Looking up the rest from reference TRBV2 and TRBJ2-1 gives the full variable domain: EPEVTQTPSHQVTQMGQEVILRCVPISNHLYFYWYRQILGQKVEFLVSFYNNEISEKSEIFDDQFSVERPDGSNFTLKIRSTKLEDSAMYFCASIRAGTKTNNEQFFGPGTRLTVL.

The V gene is TRBV29-1, the J gene TRBJ2-2, with 9 bases aligning to TRBD2. There are 14 residues in the CDR3. CDR1 and CDR2 (germline): SQVTM, ANQGSEA. Losses at the gene ends were 5 bases for V and 4 bases for J; bases not matched to a gene: 5. The CDR3 DNA is TGCAGCGTTCGCGGACTAGCGACCACCGGGGAGCTGTTTTTT. Translated, it gives CSVRGLATTGELFF.

The chain employs TRBV10-1 and TRBJ2-1; TRBD2 aligns across 10 bases. The CDR3 runs to 13 residues. Germline V gives CDR1 WNHNN, CDR2 SYGVQD (reference sequence). After removal of 5 bases from V and 7 bases from J, the junction contained 2 bases not matched to a gene. CDR3 sequence: CASSTSGINEQFF. The CDR3 DNA reads TGCGCCAGCAGTACTAGCGGGATTAATGAGCAGTTCTTC.

The gene calls are TRBV21-1 and TRBJ2-1; the table gives TRBD1 as D, unverified against the DNA. TRBV21-1 is designated a pseudogene. The CDR3 runs to 14 residues. The CDR3 coding sequence is TGTGCCAGCAGGGGCCAGAGCTCCTACAATGAGCAGTTCTTC. It yields the protein CASRGQSSYNEQFF.

The chain has TRBV3-1 (or the pseudogene TRBV3-2) and TRBJ2-2; D perhaps matches TRBD1 (6 bases). Germline V lookup: CDR1 LGHDT, CDR2 YNNKEL (reference sequence). The CDR3 is 18 residues long. V lost 3 bases and J 2 bases, leaving 19 bases between the germline ends. This chain's CDR3 is CASSHATRTDLNTGELFF. In nucleotides, the CDR3 is TGTGCCAGCAGCCACGCCACCCGGACAGACCTTAACACCGGGGAGCTGTTTTTT.

The table lists this clone with a count of one. This chain uses TRBV15 with TRBJ2-7; no definite D call. The CDR3 totals 12 residues. Germline CDR1 LNHNV, CDR2 YYDKDF (reference sequence). The germline V and J ends were trimmed by 8 bases and 3 bases, with 11 bases remaining between them. CDR3 residues: CATALPGYEQYF. Here the CDR3 DNA reads TGTGCCACCGCACTCCCGGGCTACGAGCAGTACTTC.

This CDR3 is CASSSRYYGYTF. As DNA, the CDR3 is TGTGCCAGCAGTTCGCGGTACTATGGCTACACCTTC. This chain connects TRBV6-5 to TRBJ1-2; no firm D call. The length of the CDR3 is 12 residues. V was trimmed by 4 bases and J by 3 bases, leaving 6 bases between them. Looked up from germline, CDR1 is MNHEY and CDR2 is SVGAGI.

The chain combines TRBV15 with TRBJ2-1; the match to TRBD2 covers 10 bases. V was clipped by 4 bases and J by 8 bases; unmatched bases: 11. CDR3 size: 16 residues. Germline-derived CDR1 and CDR2 are LNHNV and YYDKDF (reference sequence). CDR3 region: CATSKDASGSGDEQFF. For the CDR3, the DNA is TGTGCCACCAGCAAAGATGCTAGCGGGAGTGGCGATGAGCAGTTCTTC.

This clone showed up just a few times. The rearrangement uses TRBV18 and TRBJ1-2, with 9 positions matching TRBD1. The CDR3 totals 13 residues. J was trimmed by 7 bases and V by 3 bases; bases with no gene match: 3. CDR1 and CDR2 (germline): KGHSH, LQKENI. The CDR3 bases are TGTGCCAGCTCACCGGACAGGGGAACTGGCTACACCTTC. Translation gives CASSPDRGTGYTF.

The chain carries TRBV3-1 (or the pseudogene TRBV3-2) and TRBJ2-2; D not certain. Per germline, CDR1 LGHDT and CDR2 YNNKEL (reference sequence). CDR3 length: 12 residues. The V end was cut by 4 bases, the J end by 5 bases, with 5 bases between. Here the CDR3 DNA reads TGTGCCAGCAGCCTATATACCGGGGAGCTGTTTTTT. Residues: CASSLYTGELFF.

The CDR3 nucleotides read TGTGCCAGCAGCTTAGCGGGTATCAGGGGCGGCGAGCAGTACTTC. Translating gives CASSLAGIRGGEQYF. The rearrangement joins TRBV7-9 to TRBJ2-7, with D possibly matching TRBD1 (6 bases). The ends were cut back, 0 bases at V and 6 bases at J, with 15 bases in the middle. The CDR3 totals 15 residues. Germline lookup yields CDR1 SEHNR and CDR2 FQNEAQ (reference sequence). Full variable domain (missing parts from reference TRBV7-9 and TRBJ2-7): DTGVSQNPRHKITKRGQNVTFRCDPISEHNRLYWYRQTLGQGPEFLTYFQNEAQLEKSRLLSDRFSAERPKGSFSTLEIQRTEQGDSAMYLCASSLAGIRGGEQYFGPGTRLTVT.

V and J are TRBV6-2 or TRBV6-3 and TRBJ2-3, with 7 bases identical to TRBD2. Germline V gene lookup returns CDR1 MNHEY and CDR2 SVGEGT. The CDR3 is 15 residues long. J lost 4 bases, V lost 5 bases, and 9 bases had no gene match. The DNA of the CDR3 is TGTGCCAGCAGTACGGCCGGGACTACTCCAGATACGCAGTATTTT. Its protein is CASSTAGTTPDTQYF.

The chain recombines TRBV5-1 with TRBJ2-2; D is ambiguous. Per the germline V gene, CDR1 is SGHRS and CDR2 is YFSETQ. The V end was cut by 0 bases, the J end by 0 bases, with 6 bases between. There are 15 residues in the CDR3. CDR3 nucleotides: TGCGCCAGCAGCTTGGGCAGGCCGAACACCGGGGAGCTGTTTTTT. It translates to CASSLGRPNTGELFF.

This chain uses TRBV4-1 with TRBJ1-2; 10 bases fit TRBD1. This CDR3 contains 16 residues. Germline V gene data show CDR1 as MGHRA and CDR2 as YSYEKL. J gave up 4 bases and V 4 bases, and 9 bases lay outside the gene matches. For the CDR3, the DNA is TGCGCCAGCAGCCTGGGACAGGGGAATCCCCTCTATGGCTACACCTTC. Encoded protein: CASSLGQGNPLYGYTF.

J is TRBJ1-2 and V is TRBV5-1; D is ambiguous. This CDR3 region has 14 residues. V lost 1 base and J lost 0, with 7 bases in between. Germline V gene data show CDR1 as SGHRS and CDR2 as YFSETQ. CDR3 bases: TGCGCCAGCAGCTTGTTCCCCTCTAACTATGGCTACACCTTC. Its translation is CASSLFPSNYGYTF.

The V and J genes are TRBV5-1 and TRBJ1-2, with 8 bases that match TRBD1. The V segment lost 1 base and the J segment 7 bases; nucleotides outside the gene matches: 6. Per germline, CDR1 SGHRS and CDR2 YFSETQ. The CDR3 loop spans 14 amino acids. The CDR3 protein is CASSLPGTGFGYTF. For the CDR3, the DNA is TGCGCCAGCAGCTTGCCCGGGACAGGATTTGGCTACACCTTC.

V is TRBV20-1 and J is TRBJ1-1, with 7 bases aligning to TRBD1. Germline CDR1 DFQATT, CDR2 SNEGSKA (reference sequence). The CDR3 is 11 amino acids. The ends lost 3 bases at V and 10 bases at J; junction bases unmatched: 5. The CDR3 region has the DNA TGCAGTGCTAGTCGGCCAGGGGGAGCTTTCTTT. Encoded protein: CSASRPGGAFF.

This clone has only one observation. J is TRBJ2-3 and V is TRBV29-1, with 9 bases matching TRBD1. The CDR3 sequence is 15 residues long. The ends lost 3 bases at V and 2 bases at J; junction bases unmatched: 6. The V gene's germline CDR1 is SQVTM and CDR2 ANQGSEA. The CDR3 reads CSVEPGQGYTDTQYF. The CDR3 nucleotides read TGCAGCGTTGAGCCGGGACAGGGATACACAGATACGCAGTATTTT.

CDR3 sequence (DNA): TGTGCCAGCATAGTTGGTGAGTTGGCCAACGTCCTGACTTTC. It is translated as CASIVGELANVLTF. The rearrangement uses TRBV2 and TRBJ2-6; D remains unclear. V shed 7 bases and J shed 6 bases, with 13 bases lying between them. Germline V gene lookup returns CDR1 SNHLY and CDR2 FYNNEI. This CDR3 comprises 14 residues.

The chain combines TRBV5-1 with TRBJ2-5; D might be TRBD2 (6 bases). Deletions cut 2 bases from V and 5 bases from J, with 13 bases between. The germline gives CDR1 SGHRS, CDR2 YFSETQ. The CDR3 has 14 residues. CDR3 nucleotide sequence: TGCGCCAGCAGCTTCAAGGGAGGTGGGGAGACCCAGTACTTC. This encodes CASSFKGGGETQYF.

The chain joins TRBV5-1 to TRBJ2-7; 12 nucleotides agree with TRBD1. With 2 bases clipped from V and 5 bases from J, the junction kept 8 bases outside the gene matches. CDR1 and CDR2 from the germline V gene are SGHRS and YFSETQ. This CDR3 spans 16 amino acids. CDR3 coding DNA: TGCGCCAGCAGCTTTGGGGGACAGGGGGCATTCAACGAGCAGTACTTC. Protein sequence: CASSFGGQGAFNEQYF.

The chain couples TRBV11-1 to TRBJ2-7, with D tentatively TRBD1 (6 bases). Germline V lookup: CDR1 SGHAT, CDR2 FQDESV (reference sequence). The CDR3 has 14 residues. The V end lost 5 bases, the J end lost 1 base, and 12 bases lay between the germline ends. CDR3 sequence: CASSIQGPSYEQYF. The CDR3 coding sequence is TGTGCCAGCAGCATACAGGGTCCATCCTACGAGCAGTACTTC.

This clone appeared a few times. This chain links TRBV2 with TRBJ2-1, with 7 bases that match TRBD1. Germline trimming cut 4 bases from V and 15 bases from J; bases unmatched to any gene: 9. The CDR3 covers 12 residues. The V gene's germline CDR1 is SNHLY and CDR2 FYNNEI. This CDR3 is CASSVHDRAGFF. The CDR3 coding sequence is TGTGCCAGCAGTGTCCACGACAGGGCTGGGTTCTTC.

This clone was recorded once. This chain joins TRBV12-5 and TRBJ2-7; 11 bases agree with TRBD2. The germline CDR1 and CDR2 sequences are LGHNT and FRNRAP. The V gene end was trimmed by 7 bases and the J gene end by 4 bases; junction bases not matched to a gene: 15. The CDR3 covers 17 residues. The CDR3 is CASAFITSTSGEYEQYF. The CDR3 DNA follows: TGTGCTAGTGCCTTCATAACCTCGACTAGCGGGGAATACGAGCAGTACTTC.

The V and J genes are TRBV7-3 and TRBJ2-3, with 8 bases lining up with TRBD2. Trimming took 3 bases from V and 5 from J; bases not matched to a gene: 4. Per the germline V gene, CDR1 is SGHTA and CDR2 is FQGTGA. This CDR3 has 14 residues. The CDR3: CASSFGGAGDTQYF. The CDR3 bases are TGTGCCAGCAGCTTCGGGGGGGCAGGAGATACGCAGTATTTT.

The chain joins TRBV19 to TRBJ2-1, with D maybe TRBD1 (6 bases). The CDR3 has 15 residues. Trimming removed 5 bases from V and 4 bases from J, with 15 bases in between. From germline, CDR1 is LNHDA and CDR2 SQIVND (reference sequence). The CDR3 region has the DNA TGTGCCAGTAGTTCCGGCAGGGGAAAATACAATGAGCAGTTCTTC. Protein product: CASSSGRGKYNEQFF.

The genes are TRBV5-6 and TRBJ1-2, with no clear D. Germline V CDR1 and CDR2: SGHDT, YYEEEE. The V and J ends lost 4 bases and 0 bases respectively, with 13 bases between them. The CDR3 totals 15 residues. CDR3 residues: CASSIPSLANYGYTF. The CDR3 DNA follows: TGTGCCAGCAGCATCCCGAGCCTAGCTAACTATGGCTACACCTTC.

Only a few counts were recorded for this clone. The chain links TRBV11-2 to TRBJ2-1; 10 bases are a match to TRBD2. Germline assignment: CDR1 SGHAT and CDR2 FQNNGV. The CDR3 loop spans 16 amino acids. V lost 0 bases to trimming and J lost 7 bases; unmatched junction nucleotides: 6. CDR3 region: CASSLDRLAGANEQFF. The CDR3 nucleotides are TGTGCCAGCAGCTTAGATAGGCTAGCGGGAGCTAATGAGCAGTTCTTC.